In its sample, the clone carrying this TCR beta chain was seen many times. The antigen is not known. Hyperthyroidism patients were newly diagnosed, had disease duration under 2 months, and were aged 18 to 65 years. For the diagnoses, clinical symptoms, serum thyroxine and TRAb, thyroid ultrasound and orbital computed tomography were used. This sample is drawn from a study of T cells in Graves' hyperthyroidism and ophthalmopathy. Regarding the study as a whole: In simple terms, a model built on 13 V-J features told ophthalmopathy apart from stable hyperthyroidism. Most thyroid clonotypes that were expanded above 0.001 also turned up in blood.

CDR1 LNHNV and CDR2 YYDKDF come from the germline V gene (reference sequence). Trimming cost V 1 base and J 0 bases, with 10 bases left between them. This CDR3 comprises 15 residues. The investigators amplified TCR beta CDR3 regions from RNA transcripts. The TCR CDR3 first-round RT-PCR relied on the HTBI primer set. One entry per CDR3 protein results from TCRdb running MiXCR on the multiplex PCR reads. The sample shows roughly 580,000 distinct CDR3 sequences, just over 45% of them seen only once. The J gene is TRBJ2-7, the V gene TRBV15; tentative D call: TRBD2 (5 bases). Sequencing was carried out using peripheral blood or thyroid tissue (not recorded which). The receptor comes from a woman aged 18-30 years with Graves' hyperthyroidism. The DNA for the CDR3 is TGTGCCACCAGCAGAGGTCACGGGATCTCCTACGAGCAGTACTTC. Its translation is CATSRGHGISYEQYF. The full variable domain, completed using reference TRBV15 and TRBJ2-7, is DAMVIQNPRYQVTQFGKPVTLSCSQTLNHNVMYWYQQKSSQAPKLLFHYYDKDFNNEADTPDNFQSRRPNTSFCFLDIRSPGLGDTAMYLCATSRGHGISYEQYFGPGTRLTVT.